Following are 17 T cell receptor beta chains from one sample sequenced in a study of CD8 T cells in ankylosing spondylitis. TCRdb re-analysed the 5' RACE reads in MiXCR, keeping a single row per CDR3 protein. The repertoire holds 340,000 or so distinct CDR3 sequences, over 12% seen once, with 0.85% to 1.4% in the top ten. Sequenced: blood, either unsorted or a sorted T cell fraction (not recorded which). Source of these receptors: a male donor with ankylosing spondylitis or in good health (not recorded which).

The DNA of the CDR3 is TGTGCCAGCAGCCCCCGGACTAGCGGCACCTACGAGCAGTACTTC. Its protein product is CASSPRTSGTYEQYF. J is TRBJ2-7 and V is TRBV3-1, with 10 nucleotides matching TRBD2. With V trimmed by 4 bases and J by 2 bases, 5 bases remained unmatched. The CDR3 loop spans 15 amino acids. Germline V gene data show CDR1 as LGHDT and CDR2 as YNNKEL (reference sequence).

Only a few counts were recorded for this clonotype. This chain uses TRBV6-1 with TRBJ2-3, with a possible D match to TRBD1 (7 bases). Germline V lookup: CDR1 MNHNS, CDR2 SASEGT. The CDR3 is made up of 18 amino acids. The germline V and J ends were trimmed by 0 bases and 0 bases, with 16 bases remaining between them. CDR3 nucleotide sequence: TGTGCCAGCAGTGAAGCGGTCAGGGGGAGGTCGAGCACAGATACGCAGTATTTT. This sequence encodes CASSEAVRGRSSTDTQYF.

J is TRBJ1-1 and V is TRBV29-1, with a possible D match to TRBD1 (6 bases). The CDR3 covers 13 residues. Per germline, CDR1 SQVTM and CDR2 ANQGSEA. V lost 5 bases to trimming and J lost 1 base, with 11 bases between them. The CDR3 loop reads CSVRQDPNTEAFF. DNA of the CDR3: TGCAGCGTTCGACAGGACCCGAACACTGAAGCTTTCTTT.

The V and J genes are TRBV7-9 and TRBJ1-1, with unresolved D. This CDR3 spans 14 amino acids. The germline CDR1 and CDR2 sequences are SEHNR and FQNEAQ (reference sequence). V was shortened by 1 base and J by 5 bases, with 11 bases between the two germline ends. In DNA, the CDR3 is TGTGCCAGCAGCTTAGAGGGATTTAGTACTGAAGCTTTCTTT. Translation: CASSLEGFSTEAFF.

This clonotype was seen a handful of times. The rearrangement joins TRBV5-4 to TRBJ2-7; 7 positions match TRBD1. Germline lookup yields CDR1 SGHNT and CDR2 YYREEE (reference sequence). The J segment lost 6 bases and the V segment lost 4 bases, leaving 4 bases of the junction unmatched. The CDR3 runs to 12 residues. The CDR3: CASSRTGAEQYF. The CDR3 nucleotides are TGTGCCAGCAGCCGAACAGGGGCCGAGCAGTACTTC.

The gene calls are TRBV12-3 or TRBV12-4 and TRBJ2-1, with D perhaps matching TRBD1 (5 bases). The CDR3 length is 14 residues. V was pared by 10 bases and J by 7 bases, with 20 bases between. In DNA form, the CDR3 reads TGTGCCACGGCGGACACAGATCTCTCAAATGAGCAGTTCTTC. Translated, it gives CATADTDLSNEQFF.

This clonotype was seen a few times. V usage is TRBV12-3 or TRBV12-4 and J usage is TRBJ2-2, with 10 bases fitting TRBD2. V dropped 3 bases and J dropped 0; count of bases not matched to a gene: 4. This CDR3 is built from 17 residues. The CDR3 loop is CASSFVAGGPNTGELFF. The CDR3 nucleotides are TGTGCCAGCAGTTTTGTAGCGGGAGGACCGAACACCGGGGAGCTGTTTTTT.

This clonotype was seen a handful of times. The CDR3 sequence is CASSFSSGGSYNEQFF. DNA for the CDR3: TGCGCCAGCAGCTTTTCTAGCGGGGGATCCTACAATGAGCAGTTCTTC. The chain couples TRBV5-1 to TRBJ2-1; 10 bases fit TRBD2. The junction had 3 bases not matched to a gene; V was cut back by 2 bases and J by 1 base. The CDR3 length is 16 residues. Per germline, CDR1 SGHRS and CDR2 YFSETQ.

This clonotype has a handful of counts. The J gene is TRBJ1-1, the V gene TRBV5-1; maybe TRBD1 (6 bases). CDR1 SGHRS and CDR2 YFSETQ come from the germline V gene. Trimming shortened V by 2 bases and J by 5 bases, and 13 bases separated the two germline ends. The CDR3 is made up of 14 amino acids. In DNA, the CDR3 is TGCGCCAGCAGCTTTGGACACCAGGGGACTGAAGCTTTCTTT. This encodes CASSFGHQGTEAFF. Filled out from reference TRBV5-1 and TRBJ1-1, the complete variable domain reads KAGVTQTPRYLIKTRGQQVTLSCSPISGHRSVSWYQQTPGQGLQFLFEYFSETQRNKGNFPGRFSGRQFSNSRSEMNVSTLELGDSALYLCASSFGHQGTEAFFGQGTRLTVV.

This chain connects TRBV12-3 or TRBV12-4 to TRBJ2-7; 9 bases are shared with TRBD2. V was pared by 5 bases and J by 4 bases, with 9 bases of the junction left unmatched. The CDR3 totals 15 residues. The CDR3 bases are TGTGCCAGCAGTAAGTCGAGTAGCGGGAGTTACGAGCAGTACTTC. Its protein is CASSKSSSGSYEQYF.

Here the CDR3 DNA reads TGCAGTGCTAGAGGGGCCGGCGCGGGGGGCGCCGGGGAGCTGTTTTTT. Amino acids: CSARGAGAGGAGELFF. This chain connects TRBV20-1 to TRBJ2-2, with 8 bases aligning to TRBD2. The germline gives CDR1 DFQATT, CDR2 SNEGSKA (reference sequence). This CDR3 region has 16 residues. J lost 6 bases, V lost 1 base, and 10 bases had no gene match.

This clonotype turned up a few times. V gene TRBV7-9 combines with J gene TRBJ1-6; no reliable D call. The CDR3 consists of 12 residues. The germline V and J ends were trimmed by 5 bases and 10 bases, with 9 bases remaining between them. The germline gives CDR1 SEHNR, CDR2 FQNEAQ (reference sequence). The CDR3 protein is CASSRESSPLHF. The CDR3 DNA follows: TGTGCCAGCAGCAGAGAAAGCTCACCCCTCCACTTT.

This clonotype appeared a few times. V gene TRBV27 combines with J gene TRBJ2-1; D uncertain. The CDR3 has 10 residues. V was cut by 4 bases and J by 5 bases, with 0 bases left in between. Per germline, CDR1 MNHEY and CDR2 SMNVEV (reference sequence). CDR3 nucleotide sequence: TGTGCCAGCAGTTACAATGAGCAGTTCTTC. It yields the protein CASSYNEQFF.

This clonotype occurred many times. This rearrangement joins TRBV29-1 to TRBJ2-3, with D possibly being TRBD1 (5 bases). The V gene's germline CDR1 is SQVTM and CDR2 ANQGSEA. V was trimmed by 3 bases and J by 6 bases, leaving 7 bases between them. CDR3 size: 11 residues. Here the CDR3 reads CSVETDDTQYF. The CDR3 region has the DNA TGCAGCGTTGAGACAGATGATACGCAGTATTTT.

A remark on this clonotype: The junction differs from germline at one of its ends, possibly a read error. The V call is TRBV29-1, the J call TRBJ2-2, with D possibly called TRBD1 or TRBD2 (7 bases each). Per the germline V gene, CDR1 is SQVTM and CDR2 is ANQGSEA. CDR3 length: 14 residues. This CDR3 reads CSAWEGAKTGELFF. In DNA, the CDR3 is TGCAGCGCATGGGAGGGGGCGAAGACCGGGGAGCTGTTTTTT.

This clonotype was detected only once. This rearrangement joins TRBV5-4 to TRBJ2-7; tentatively, D is TRBD2 (5 bases). V was shortened by 4 bases and J by 7 bases, with 21 bases between the two germline ends. This CDR3 has 15 amino acids. Germline loops: CDR1 SGHNT, CDR2 YYREEE (reference sequence). The CDR3 protein is CASSAAKKTGGEQYF. CDR3 nucleotides: TGTGCCAGCAGCGCCGCTAAAAAGACCGGCGGGGAGCAGTACTTC.

The chain is built from TRBV7-2 and TRBJ1-5, with 7 nucleotides matching TRBD1. This CDR3 is 15 amino acids long. The ends lost 4 bases at V and 4 bases at J; junction bases unmatched: 7. CDR1 and CDR2 from the germline V gene are SGHTA and FQGNSA. The CDR3: CASSWTQGSNQPQHF. In nucleotides, the CDR3 is TGTGCCAGCAGCTGGACACAGGGGTCGAATCAGCCCCAGCATTTT.